This T cell receptor beta chain was observed in a study of blood T cell repertoires in COVID-19. Assay: immunoSEQ multiplex PCR; the TCRdb copy retains only in-frame clones and omits some. The sample gives 80,000 or so clones, approximately 90% of which show up once; 2% to 3% is in the top ten. CDR3 length: 14 residues. Per germline, CDR1 KGHSH and CDR2 LQKENI. Trimming removed 3 bases from V and 3 bases from J, with 11 bases in between. The clonotype comes from a man aged 50-59 years with acute or convalescent COVID-19. V and J are TRBV18 and TRBJ2-5, with a weak D call TRBD1 (6 bases). Material: peripheral blood. The CDR3 sequence: CASSPQGLEETQYF. The CDR3 region has the DNA TGTGCCAGCTCACCCCAGGGGCTGGAAGAGACCCAGTACTTC.